A single sample is the source of the 30 T cell receptor beta chains below, sequenced in a study of blood T cells in healthy people across ages. The authors ran a second PCR of about 6 to 11 cycles using a sample-barcoded 5' primer and a J-beta primer mix. TCRdb passed the 5' RACE reads through MiXCR, listing each CDR3 protein once. The table records approximately 680,000 distinct CDR3 sequences, roughly 32% of them present only once. Sequencing was carried out using blood. These receptors all stem from a woman older than 75 in good health.

V usage is TRBV20-1 and J usage is TRBJ2-7; D is perhaps TRBD1 or TRBD2 (5 bases each). CDR1 and CDR2 from the germline V gene are DFQATT and SNEGSKA (reference sequence). The CDR3 contains 14 residues. The germline V and J ends were trimmed by 1 base and 6 bases, with 16 bases remaining between them. CDR3 protein: CSARGPGPLSEQYF. The CDR3 coding sequence is TGCAGTGCTAGAGGGCCGGGACCCTTGTCCGAGCAGTACTTC.

The table lists this clonotype with many counts. The V call is TRBV7-2, the J call TRBJ1-2, with D perhaps matching TRBD1 (5 bases). The CDR3 totals 14 residues. The germline gives CDR1 SGHTA, CDR2 FQGNSA. Trimming left V 4 bases short and J 6 bases short, with 15 bases between. The CDR3 is CASSSPGGFDGYTF. The CDR3 DNA sequence: TGTGCCAGCAGCTCCCCCGGGGGGTTCGATGGCTACACCTTC.

This rearrangement joins TRBV6-6 to TRBJ2-2; 9 nucleotides match TRBD1. The junction had 7 bases not matched to a gene; V was cut back by 2 bases and J by 6 bases. Germline CDR1 reads MNHNY; CDR2 reads SVGAGI (reference sequence). The CDR3 has 16 residues. The CDR3 sequence is CASSYGGQGLSGELFF. The CDR3 bases are TGTGCCAGCAGTTACGGGGGACAGGGATTATCCGGGGAGCTGTTTTTT.

The chain is built from TRBV5-6 and TRBJ2-4; TRBD2 matches at 7 bases. V was pared by 10 bases and J by 7 bases, with 14 bases of the junction left unmatched. Germline CDR1 is SGHDT and CDR2 is YYEEEE. This CDR3 spans 14 amino acids. The CDR3 sequence is CASSGDPLANIQYF. DNA of the CDR3: TGTGCCTCGTCTGGGGACCCACTAGCGAACATTCAGTACTTC.

This clonotype was counted many times. The J gene is TRBJ2-7, the V gene TRBV20-1; 12 bases match TRBD2. This CDR3 has 14 amino acids. After removal of 2 bases from V and 4 bases from J, the junction contained 3 bases not matched to a gene. CDR1 is DFQATT, CDR2 SNEGSKA, per germline (reference sequence). The CDR3 region has the DNA TGCAGTGCTAGAAAGGGGACTAGCGGGTACGAGCAGTACTTC. It codes for CSARKGTSGYEQYF.

This chain links TRBV20-1 with TRBJ2-4; 7 bases agree with TRBD1. V shed 3 bases, J shed 13 bases, and the junction held 12 bases outside the gene matches. CDR3 length: 13 residues. From germline, CDR1 is DFQATT and CDR2 SNEGSKA (reference sequence). The CDR3 nucleotides are TGCAGTGCTAGTGACGGACAGGCCGCAGAGCAGTACTTC. Translating it yields CSASDGQAAEQYF.

In its sample, this clonotype was seen many times. Here the CDR3 reads CASSPTHEQFF. Written as DNA, the CDR3 is TGTGCCAGCTCACCAACCCATGAGCAGTTCTTC. The chain has TRBV18 and TRBJ2-1; D is unresolved. The CDR3 extends over 11 amino acids. Deletions cut 2 bases from V and 8 bases from J, with 4 bases between. Germline loops: CDR1 KGHSH, CDR2 LQKENI.

This clonotype showed up many times. This chain uses TRBV20-1 with TRBJ2-7; TRBD1 might be the D (6 bases). Germline CDR1 reads DFQATT; CDR2 reads SNEGSKA (reference sequence). Trimming pared 5 bases from V and 3 bases from J, leaving 11 bases between. The CDR3 consists of 12 residues. The CDR3 DNA sequence: TGCAGTGCTCGGGGCAGGGGCTACGAGCAGTACTTC. Amino acids: CSARGRGYEQYF.

The rearrangement links TRBV6-6 to TRBJ2-1; D call uncertain. The closer fit of TRBJ2-7 to the DNA end suggests the J call may be wrong. Per the germline V gene, CDR1 is MNHNY and CDR2 is SVGAGI (reference sequence). This CDR3 spans 16 amino acids. The CDR3 DNA sequence: TGTGCCAGCAGTTACACCTCACATAGCTCCTACAATGAGCAGTACTTC. Translating it yields CASSYTSHSSYNEQYF.

The CDR3, as DNA: TGTGCCAGCAGTTTATCCCGACAAGAAGCCTACAATGAGCAGTTCTTC. It translates to CASSLSRQEAYNEQFF. The chain employs TRBV27 and TRBJ2-1; the D is unclear. This CDR3 contains 16 residues. Germline V gene sequence: CDR1 MNHEY, CDR2 SMNVEV (reference sequence). The germline V and J ends were trimmed by 0 bases and 2 bases, with 11 bases remaining between them.

A note on this clonotype: A much larger clone lies a single base off, so this may be a read error. The J gene is TRBJ2-3, the V gene TRBV7-3; 9 bases agree with TRBD1. Germline lookup yields CDR1 SGHTA and CDR2 FQGTGA. V shed 2 bases and J 8 bases; nucleotides not matched to a gene: 8. This CDR3 is built from 15 residues. CDR3 in amino acids: CASSLGQGNSGTQYF. For the CDR3, the DNA is TGTGCCAGCAGCTTAGGACAGGGGAATTCAGGTACGCAGTATTTT.

Regarding this clonotype: A much larger clonotype is one base distant, so this may be a read error. The chain carries TRBV11-2 and TRBJ2-5; the D gene is possibly TRBD2 (5 bases). Trimming pared 1 base from V and 11 bases from J, leaving 11 bases between. The CDR3 runs 12 residues. Germline loops: CDR1 SGHAT, CDR2 FQNNGV. CDR3 in amino acids: CASSLVPWEQYF. CDR3 nucleotides: TGTGCCAGCAGCTTAGTGCCTTGGGAGCAGTACTTC.

This clonotype was found many times. The chain combines TRBV5-1 with TRBJ2-5; the D call may be TRBD1 or TRBD2 (5 bases each). The CDR3 is 14 residues long. Per germline, CDR1 SGHRS and CDR2 YFSETQ. V lost 4 bases and J 4 bases, leaving 14 bases between the germline ends. CDR3 in amino acids: CASSRDAARETQYF. The CDR3 bases are TGCGCCAGCAGCCGGGACGCTGCTAGAGAGACCCAGTACTTC. The full variable domain, rest sourced from reference TRBV5-1 and TRBJ2-5, is KAGVTQTPRYLIKTRGQQVTLSCSPISGHRSVSWYQQTPGQGLQFLFEYFSETQRNKGNFPGRFSGRQFSNSRSEMNVSTLELGDSALYLCASSRDAARETQYFGPGTRLLVL.

This chain links TRBV2 with TRBJ2-3; 9 bases align to TRBD2. Germline lookup yields CDR1 SNHLY and CDR2 FYNNEI. V lost 6 bases, J lost 5 bases, and 12 bases stayed unmatched. The CDR3 covers 16 residues. In DNA form, the CDR3 reads TGTGCCAGCAGCCCAAGAGCGGGGGGCTTGGTAGATACGCAGTATTTT. Its translation: CASSPRAGGLVDTQYF.

The chain joins TRBV10-3 to TRBJ1-2, with D unresolved. The CDR3 length is 11 residues. The germline gives CDR1 ENHRY, CDR2 SYGVKD. V was trimmed by 7 bases and J by 8 bases, leaving 11 bases between them. CDR3 nucleotides: TGTGCCATCAACGGACCTGGCGGCTACACCTTC. It specifies CAINGPGGYTF.

The rearrangement uses TRBV13 and TRBJ2-7, with D maybe TRBD2 (5 bases). This CDR3 is 17 amino acids long. Looked up from germline, CDR1 is PRHDT and CDR2 is FYEKMQ (reference sequence). Trimming took off 5 bases at V and 7 bases at J, with 27 bases between the two ends. This CDR3 reads CASSPQADSRGWNEQYF. CDR3 bases: TGTGCCAGCAGCCCTCAGGCAGATTCTCGCGGGTGGAATGAGCAGTACTTC. Full variable domain (outside the CDR3, taken from reference TRBV13 and TRBJ2-7): AAGVIQSPRHLIKEKRETATLKCYPIPRHDTVYWYQQGPGQDPQFLISFYEKMQSDKGSIPDRFSAQQFSDYHSELNMSSLELGDSALYFCASSPQADSRGWNEQYFGPGTRLTVT.

The chain combines TRBV6-5 with TRBJ1-4; D is unresolved. This CDR3 region has 15 residues. Deletions cut 7 bases from V and 2 bases from J, with 14 bases between. Germline V lookup: CDR1 MNHEY, CDR2 SVGAGI. For the CDR3, the DNA is TGTGCCAGCACCCAAAAGTGGAGGACTAATGAAAAACTGTTTTTT. It translates to CASTQKWRTNEKLFF.

This clonotype was detected ten times or more. The rearrangement links TRBV5-1 to TRBJ2-7, with 10 nucleotides matching TRBD2. The CDR3 has 14 residues. V dropped 2 bases and J dropped 9; count of bases not matched to a gene: 8. Germline V gene lookup returns CDR1 SGHRS and CDR2 YFSETQ. The CDR3 sequence: CASSLAGGRLGQYF. CDR3 in DNA: TGCGCCAGCAGCTTAGCGGGGGGGCGCCTAGGGCAGTACTTC.

In its sample, this clonotype was seen many times. V is TRBV20-1 and J is TRBJ2-5, with TRBD2 matching 11 bases. The V gene end was trimmed by 4 bases and the J gene end by 3 bases; junction bases not matched to a gene: 4. Germline values: CDR1 DFQATT, CDR2 SNEGSKA (reference sequence). This CDR3 has 14 residues. The CDR3 is CSATGTSGKETQYF. The CDR3 DNA follows: TGCAGTGCTACCGGGACTAGCGGAAAAGAGACCCAGTACTTC.

Note on this clonotype: This may be a read error: a much more frequent sequence differs by one nucleotide. V and J are TRBV2 and TRBJ1-2; no clear D. CDR1 and CDR2 from the germline V gene are SNHLY and FYNNEI. The CDR3 runs 13 residues. The V gene lost 6 bases and the J gene lost 2 bases, with 10 bases spanning the gap. In DNA, the CDR3 is TGTGCCAGCAGCATCGGCAGCAACTATGGCTACACCTTC. Its protein is CASSIGSNYGYTF. Using reference TRBV2 and TRBJ1-2 for the parts outside the CDR3, the full variable domain is EPEVTQTPSHQVTQMGQEVILRCVPISNHLYFYWYRQILGQKVEFLVSFYNNEISEKSEIFDDQFSVERPDGSNFTLKIRSTKLEDSAMYFCASSIGSNYGYTFGSGTRLTVV.

The V call is TRBV20-1, the J call TRBJ2-7; 12 bases fit TRBD2. In germline, CDR1 is DFQATT, CDR2 SNEGSKA (reference sequence). The junction had 11 bases not matched to a gene; V was cut back by 6 bases and J by 2 bases. The CDR3 sequence is 16 residues long. The CDR3 DNA follows: TGCAGTGCCACAACCCCTAGCGGGGGGGTGACCTACGAGCAGTACTTC. It encodes CSATTPSGGVTYEQYF.

There are a few counts of this clonotype. A much larger clone lies one base from this, so it may be a read error. This chain uses TRBV7-9 with TRBJ2-7; TRBD1 agrees at 7 bases. Germline CDR1 SEHNR, CDR2 FQNEAQ (reference sequence). This CDR3 contains 16 residues. CDR3 amino acids: CASSPDRELRYYGQYF. CDR3 coding DNA: TGTGCCAGCAGCCCTGACAGGGAGCTGCGATACTACGGGCAGTACTTC.

This clonotype was recorded many times. The genes are TRBV7-9 and TRBJ2-6; TRBD2 is a possible D gene (5 bases). Trimming removed 1 base from V and 6 bases from J, with 16 bases in between. The CDR3 loop spans 17 amino acids. Per germline, CDR1 SEHNR and CDR2 FQNEAQ (reference sequence). CDR3 DNA sequence: TGTGCCAGCAGCTTAGGGGGAAGAGAGGGTTTGGCCAACGTCCTGACTTTC. Protein sequence: CASSLGGREGLANVLTF. The variable domain in full, with the rest retrieved from reference TRBV7-9 and TRBJ2-6, is DTGVSQNPRHKITKRGQNVTFRCDPISEHNRLYWYRQTLGQGPEFLTYFQNEAQLEKSRLLSDRFSAERPKGSFSTLEIQRTEQGDSAMYLCASSLGGREGLANVLTFGAGSRLTVL.

This clonotype was counted ten times or more. The chain links TRBV20-1 to TRBJ1-2; no definite D call. Germline V CDR1 and CDR2: DFQATT, SNEGSKA (reference sequence). V was pared by 3 bases and J by 8 bases, with 4 bases between. The CDR3 is made up of 9 amino acids. The CDR3 here is CSASRGYTF. The CDR3 DNA reads TGCAGTGCTAGCCGGGGCTACACCTTC.

This clonotype was seen many times. This chain connects TRBV7-2 to TRBJ1-2; D remains unclear. The CDR3 runs to 12 residues. The germline CDR1 and CDR2 sequences are SGHTA and FQGNSA. Trimming left V 1 base short and J 3 bases short, with 3 bases between. CDR3 nucleotides: TGTGCCAGCAGCTTAGACTACTATGGCTACACCTTC. Protein product: CASSLDYYGYTF.

The chain joins TRBV7-9 to TRBJ1-2; perhaps TRBD1 as D (5 bases). The V end was cut by 5 bases, the J end by 0 bases, with 13 bases between. This CDR3 comprises 15 residues. The germline gives CDR1 SEHNR, CDR2 FQNEAQ (reference sequence). CDR3 sequence (DNA): TGTGCCAGCAGCCATGGGGCCGCAGCTAACTATGGCTACACCTTC. It codes for CASSHGAAANYGYTF.

This clonotype was counted at least ten times. In DNA form, the CDR3 reads TGTGCCAGCAGCCAAGGGACAGGTTCTCATGGCTACACCTTC. It yields the protein CASSQGTGSHGYTF. The chain combines TRBV3-1 with TRBJ1-2; 7 nucleotides align to TRBD1. J was trimmed by 6 bases and V by 1 base; bases with no gene match: 5. The CDR3 totals 14 residues. Germline CDR1 reads LGHDT; CDR2 reads YNNKEL (reference sequence).

The chain couples TRBV7-2 to TRBJ2-5; D is unresolved. The CDR3 covers 13 residues. V lost 5 bases and J lost 5, with 12 bases in between. Looked up from germline, CDR1 is SGHTA and CDR2 is FQGNSA. CDR3 protein: CASSPRVEETQYF. CDR3 nucleotide sequence: TGTGCCAGCAGCCCTCGGGTAGAGGAGACCCAGTACTTC.

This clonotype was seen many times. This sequence joins TRBV5-1 and TRBJ2-5; D is unclear. The CDR3 covers 12 residues. Germline assignment: CDR1 SGHRS and CDR2 YFSETQ. V lost 4 bases, J lost 5 bases, and 9 bases lay in between. CDR3 residues: CASSKVRETQYF. The CDR3 DNA reads as TGCGCCAGCAGCAAGGTACGGGAGACCCAGTACTTC.

This clonotype was detected many times. The CDR3 DNA is TGCGCCAGCAGCTTGACGGGACGCCGCACAGATACGCAGTATTTT. Translating gives CASSLTGRRTDTQYF. The chain couples TRBV5-1 to TRBJ2-3; perhaps D is TRBD1 or TRBD2 (5 bases each). Germline CDR1 and CDR2: SGHRS and YFSETQ. This CDR3 contains 15 residues. Trimming took off 1 base at V and 1 base at J, with 10 bases between the two ends. Supplemented by reference TRBV5-1 and TRBJ2-3, the full variable domain reads KAGVTQTPRYLIKTRGQQVTLSCSPISGHRSVSWYQQTPGQGLQFLFEYFSETQRNKGNFPGRFSGRQFSNSRSEMNVSTLELGDSALYLCASSLTGRRTDTQYFGPGTRLTVL.